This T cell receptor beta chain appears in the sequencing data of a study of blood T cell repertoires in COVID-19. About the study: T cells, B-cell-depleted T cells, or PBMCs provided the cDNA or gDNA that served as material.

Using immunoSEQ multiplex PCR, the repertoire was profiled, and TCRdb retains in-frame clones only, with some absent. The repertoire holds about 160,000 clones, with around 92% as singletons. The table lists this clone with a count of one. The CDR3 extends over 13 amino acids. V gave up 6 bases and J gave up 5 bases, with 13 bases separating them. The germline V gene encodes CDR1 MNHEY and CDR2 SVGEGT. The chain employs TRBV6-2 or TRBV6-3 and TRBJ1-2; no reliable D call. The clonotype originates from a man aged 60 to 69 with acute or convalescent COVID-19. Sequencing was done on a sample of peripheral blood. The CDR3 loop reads CASSYSTVYGYTF. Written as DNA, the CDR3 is TGTGCCAGCAGCTATTCAACGGTTTATGGCTACACCTTC.